The rows below give T cell receptor beta chains drawn from one sample of a study of T cell clones after liver transplantation. Data came from immunoSEQ multiplex PCR; TCRdb stores just in-frame clones and leaves some out. The data show about 17,000 clones, around 82% seen once. The material sequenced was CD8+ T cells from blood, taken roughly 50 months after liver transplant. Receptor source: a human patient who received a liver transplant. Some T cells may have originated in the graft donor. CDR3s include the opening cysteine and the closing phenylalanine or tryptophan. A D gene is named only where the DNA matches it firmly. Part of the rows lack a size; the others show once, few, many or a class for expanded clones.

TRBV7-9,.,14,.,TRBJ1-4,TGTGCCAGCAGCTTCAACAGGGTTTATGAAAAACTGTTTTTT,CASSFNRVYEKLFF
TRBV29-1,.,15,TRBD2,TRBJ2-1,TGCAGCGTTGAAGATCCTGGGCGGGAGCTAGGAGAGCAGTTCTTC,CSVEDPGRELGEQFF
TRBV6-1,once,12,.,TRBJ2-3,TGTGCCAGCAAGCAGGGCGCAGATACGCAGTATTTT,CASKQGADTQYF
TRBV9,.,14,.,TRBJ1-5,TGTGCCAGCAGCGGCGGTTATAGCAATCAGCCCCAGCATTTT,CASSGGYSNQPQHF
TRBV9,once,15,.,TRBJ2-2,TGTGCCAGCAGCGTAGAGGTCCGGGGGACCGGGGAGCTGTTTTTT,CASSVEVRGTGELFF
TRBV5-4,.,13,.,TRBJ2-5,TGTGCCAGCAGCCCAGAAGCGGGAGAGACCCAGTACTTC,CASSPEAGETQYF
TRBV6-6,.,11,.,TRBJ2-7,TGTGCCAGCACTACGGGCAACGAGCAGTACTTC,CASTTGNEQYF
TRBV27,.,14,TRBD2,TRBJ2-2,TGTGCCAGCAGTTTACCTAGCGGGACCGGGGAGCTGTTTTTT,CASSLPSGTGELFF
TRBV7-3,.,12,.,TRBJ2-6,TGTGCCAGCAGCTCTGGGGCCAACGTCCTGACTTTC,CASSSGANVLTF
TRBV5-1,few,19,.,TRBJ2-3,TGCGCCAGCAGCTTCAGACTGAGCGGGGGCAGGGGGTCATTAGATACGCAGTATTTT,CASSFRLSGGRGSLDTQYF
TRBV30,.,19,TRBD2,TRBJ2-2,TGTGCCTGGAGTTACCTCGGACTAGCGGGAGGTAGAGACACCGGGGAGCTGTTTTTT,CAWSYLGLAGGRDTGELFF
TRBV7-9,.,16,TRBD2,TRBJ2-2,TGTGCCAGCAGCTTATTTCTAGCGGGAATAACCGGGGAGCTGTTTTTT,CASSLFLAGITGELFF
TRBV27,few,14,.,TRBJ2-5,TGTGCCAGCAGTTTATCTCAAAAGGGGGAGACCCAGTACTTC,CASSLSQKGETQYF
TRBV29-1,many,12,TRBD1,TRBJ2-3,TGCAGCGCCGGACCCCCGGGACAGACGCAGTATTTT,CSAGPPGQTQYF
TRBV9,.,17,TRBD1,TRBJ2-2,TGTGCCAGCAGCGATAGATCCGGGACAGGGGGCTACGGGGAGCTGTTTTTT,CASSDRSGTGGYGELFF
TRBV7-2,.,16,TRBD1,TRBJ2-1,TGTGCCAGCAGGCCCCGGGACAGGGGATTTAACAATGAGCAGTTCTTC,CASRPRDRGFNNEQFF
TRBV30,.,14,.,TRBJ1-5,TGTGCCTGGAGTCTAGGGGCAGGGCATCAGCCCCAGCATTTT,CAWSLGAGHQPQHF
TRBV2,.,13,.,TRBJ2-7,TGTGCCAGCAGCAAGGATGCTACCTACGAGCAGTACTTC,CASSKDATYEQYF
TRBV6-5,many,14,TRBD2,TRBJ2-7,TGTGCCAGCAGTCCTGGTGTAGCGGGCTACGAGCAGTACTTC,CASSPGVAGYEQYF